A selection of T cell receptor beta chains follows, all from one sample in a study of blood T cell repertoires in COVID-19. Assay used: immunoSEQ multiplex PCR; TCRdb lists only in-frame clones, some missing. There are 350,000 or so clones in the sample; more than 70% occur only once, and 0.85% to 1.3% lies in the top ten. The sequenced sample consisted of PBMCs or T cells enriched from blood (not recorded which). The receptors originated from a woman aged 25 to 39 who had been exposed to COVID-19. The CDR3 runs from the conserved cysteine through the conserved F or W. A D gene is named only where the DNA matches it firmly. Clone size is shown for a subset of rows, as once, few, many or a class of expanded clone.

clone_size	v_call	j_call	d_call	cdr3_nt	cdr3_aa
-	TRBV7-8	TRBJ2-2	TRBD2	TGTGCCAGCAGCTTAGTCGGGTCTAGCGGGGGGGTGCTGTTTTTT	CASSLVGSSGGVLFF
-	TRBV27	TRBJ1-6	-	TGTGCCAGCAGTTATCCAGGGGTAAATTCACCCCTCCACTTT	CASSYPGVNSPLHF
few	TRBV12-3/TRBV12-4	TRBJ2-7	TRBD1	TGTGCCAGCAGTCGACAGGGTCGAGAGCAGTACTTC	CASSRQGREQYF
-	TRBV28	TRBJ1-2	TRBD1	TGTGCCAGCAGTCCACCCGACAGGGGGGATGGCTACACCTTC	CASSPPDRGDGYTF
few	TRBV28	TRBJ2-2	-	TGTGCCACCTGGGGGGTCACGAACACCGGGGAGCTGTTTTTT	CATWGVTNTGELFF
-	TRBV6-6	TRBJ1-5	-	TGTGCCAGCAGTCGTGACAGTTATAGCAATCAGCCCCAGCATTTT	CASSRDSYSNQPQHF
-	TRBV7-2	TRBJ2-5	-	TGTGCCAGCAGCTGGTTTGGGGGAGGAGAGACCCAGTACTTC	CASSWFGGGETQYF
-	TRBV27	TRBJ2-3	-	TGTGCCAGCAGTCGATACATGGGCACAGATACGCAGTATTTT	CASSRYMGTDTQYF
-	TRBV7-8	TRBJ2-3	TRBD2	TGTGCCAGCAGGACTACCGGGACTAGTACGGGAGATACGCAGTATTTT	CASRTTGTSTGDTQYF
-	TRBV15	TRBJ2-1	TRBD1	TGTGCCACCAGCAGACCGGTCGGACAGGGGCGAGGAAATGAGCAGTTCTTC	CATSRPVGQGRGNEQFF
-	TRBV28	TRBJ2-7	TRBD2	TGTGCCAGCAGGCAACTAGCGGGAGAGTGGGAGCAGTACTTC	CASRQLAGEWEQYF
-	TRBV28	TRBJ2-7	TRBD2	TGTGCCAGCAGTCAGGAGAGCGGGAGTAGATACGAGCAGTACTTC	CASSQESGSRYEQYF
-	TRBV27	TRBJ2-2	TRBD2	TGTGCCAGCAGTCGAAGACTAGCGGGAGGGGATTCCGAGCTAAAGGCCGGGGAGCTGTTTTTT	CASSRRLAGGDSELKAGELFF
-	TRBV12-3/TRBV12-4	TRBJ1-2	-	TGTGCCAGCACCGGCCAGGGTTTTGGCTACACCTTC	CASTGQGFGYTF
-	TRBV7-3	TRBJ2-2	-	TGTGCCAGCAGCCTGGGGCTACAGAACACCGGGGAGCTGTTTTTT	CASSLGLQNTGELFF
-	TRBV21-1	TRBJ2-5	-	TGTGCCAGCAGCAACCCTAAACAGGTACGAGAGACCCAGTACTTC	CASSNPKQVRETQYF
-	TRBV7-9	TRBJ1-4	TRBD1	TGTGCCAGCAGCGCGACCACGGGACAGGCGGGTGAAAAACTGTTTTTT	CASSATTGQAGEKLFF
-	TRBV5-1	TRBJ2-1	-	TGCGCCAGCAGCTTGATTCCAGGCGCCCACAATGAGCAGTTCTTC	CASSLIPGAHNEQFF
-	TRBV21-1	TRBJ1-1	-	TGTGCCAGCAGCAAAAGGGGACAGGGGGGCTCCACTGAAGCTTTCTTT	CASSKRGQGGSTEAFF
-	TRBV27	TRBJ2-2	TRBD2	TGTGCCAGCAGTTTAGTCGGGGGGAGATGGACCGGGGAGCTGTTTTTT	CASSLVGGRWTGELFF
-	TRBV3-1/TRBV3-2	TRBJ1-5	-	TGTGCCAGCAGCCAAGCTGGCAGGCAGGATCAGCCCCAGCATTTT	CASSQAGRQDQPQHF
-	TRBV5-1	TRBJ1-4	-	TGCGCCAGCAGCTTGTCGGGGGTTCGGGATGAAAAACTGTTTTTT	CASSLSGVRDEKLFF
once	TRBV28	TRBJ1-2	-	TGTGCCAGCAGTCCCCAGGGTTGGGATGGCTACACCTTC	CASSPQGWDGYTF
-	TRBV5-5	TRBJ2-1	TRBD1	TGTGCCAGCAGCTTGTTAGGGACAGGCCCTTACAATGAGCAGTTCTTC	CASSLLGTGPYNEQFF
-	TRBV19	TRBJ1-6	-	TGTGCCAGTACTGACCCCGGGGATAATTCACCCCTCCACTTT	CASTDPGDNSPLHF
-	TRBV5-5	TRBJ2-3	-	TGTGCCAGCAGCTTGATGGGGACACAGAGCACAGATACGCAGTATTTT	CASSLMGTQSTDTQYF
-	TRBV18	TRBJ1-5	-	TGTGCCAGCTCACGCGTTCAGGGAATCAACAATCAGCCCCAGCATTTT	CASSRVQGINNQPQHF
-	TRBV9	TRBJ2-5	TRBD2	TGTGCCAGCAGCGTAGATCCCGCGGGAGGTACGAGAGAGACCCAGTACTTC	CASSVDPAGGTRETQYF
once	TRBV2	TRBJ2-5	-	TGTGCCAGCAGTGGATGGGCAGGTGGCGAGAAGACCCAGTACTTC	CASSGWAGGEKTQYF
-	TRBV2	TRBJ2-7	-	TGTGCCAGTACATCACACCTGACTTTAACCTACGAGCAGTACTTC	CASTSHLTLTYEQYF
-	TRBV28	TRBJ1-1	TRBD1	TGTGCCAGCAGTCCCGGGGACAGGGGAGGCACTGAAGCTTTCTTT	CASSPGDRGGTEAFF
-	TRBV5-1	TRBJ1-2	TRBD1	TGCGCCAGCAGCCCATGGACAGGGGATCGGGGTGGTATAGGCTACACCTTC	CASSPWTGDRGGIGYTF
-	TRBV29-1	TRBJ2-3	TRBD1	TGCAGCGTTGGGGGACAGAACACAGATACGCAGTATTTT	CSVGGQNTDTQYF
-	TRBV5-1	TRBJ2-2	-	TGCGCCAGCAGCTTGGTCAGGACAAACACCGGGGAGCTGTTTTTT	CASSLVRTNTGELFF
-	TRBV15	TRBJ2-5	-	TGTGCCACCAGCACCCCCCAACGCGCGACCCAGTACTTC	CATSTPQRATQYF
-	TRBV9	TRBJ2-7	-	TGTGCCAGCAGCTCGGAAGGGGGACACTCATACGAGCAGTACTTC	CASSSEGGHSYEQYF
once	TRBV12-5	TRBJ2-2	TRBD1	TGTGCTAGTGGTTTGGCCGGGGACAGGGGTATGATGAACACCGGGGAGCTGTTTTTT	CASGLAGDRGMMNTGELFF
-	TRBV3-1/TRBV3-2	TRBJ2-7	TRBD2	TGTGCCAGCAGCCAAGTCGGTAGCGGGAGCGAGCAGTACTTC	CASSQVGSGSEQYF
-	TRBV10-1	TRBJ2-2	-	TGCGCCAGCAGCCCAGGGCAGACCGGGGAGCTGTTTTTT	CASSPGQTGELFF
-	TRBV30	TRBJ1-5	TRBD1	TGTGCCTGGAGCCAAGGGACAGACTATAGCAATCAGCCCCAGCATTTT	CAWSQGTDYSNQPQHF
-	TRBV15	TRBJ2-3	-	TGTGCCACCAGCAGAGCCCCTAGCACAGATACGCAGTATTTT	CATSRAPSTDTQYF
-	TRBV25-1	TRBJ1-1	TRBD1	TGTGCCAGCAGTAAGGACAGGGGGTGGACTGAAGCTTTCTTT	CASSKDRGWTEAFF
-	TRBV11-2	TRBJ1-1	-	TGTGCCAGCAGCTTTCGACAGATGAACACTGAAGCTTTCTTT	CASSFRQMNTEAFF
once	TRBV11-3	TRBJ2-1	TRBD1	TGTGCCAGCAGCTCTGACAGGGCTCTTAACAATGAGCAGTTCTTC	CASSSDRALNNEQFF
-	TRBV5-1	TRBJ1-3	-	TGCGCCAGCAGCTTGTCTCCTCCGGGGGGGATCGGAAACACCATATATTTT	CASSLSPPGGIGNTIYF